The T cell receptor beta chain under discussion was sequenced for a study of shared clonotypes between healthy human individuals. CD45RO negativity and positive selection for CCR7 defined naive CD8 cells, a population that excluded terminally differentiated effector memory CD45RA+ cells. This CDR3 comprises 11 residues. Germline CDR1 and CDR2: SGHVS and FQNEAQ. V was clipped by 1 base and J by 10 bases, with 5 bases between them. It was at deep level that the assay was run. Original analysis: Filtering differed since immunoSEQ provided only junctions, with no quality scores. Repertoires were generated with immunoSEQ multiplex PCR, while TCRdb's copy carries only in-frame clones and drops some. V and J calls and clone size follow that table, whereas D and trimming were derived from the DNA. The data show some 2 million clones, about 95% seen once. This clone was detected once.

V usage is TRBV7-8 and J usage is TRBJ2-1; D unclear. Sequencing was performed on naive CD8+ T cells sorted from blood. The receptor was isolated from a man aged 18 to 29 in good health. The CDR3 sequence: CASSLGGEQFF. The DNA of the CDR3 is TGTGCCAGCAGCTTAGGGGGAGAGCAGTTCTTC.